The rows below give T cell receptor beta chains drawn from one sample of a study of blood T cell repertoires in COVID-19. Sequencing used immunoSEQ multiplex PCR; TCRdb keeps in-frame clones, though not all of them. In the table there are under 75,000 clones, 72% of which are singletons. Sample: peripheral blood. The receptors were gathered from a woman between 65 and 79 years old with COVID-19, enrolled during active disease. Each CDR3 is given with its conserved first and last residue. Each record gives: V gene, clone size, J gene, CDR3 protein. Some rows mark clone size as missing; the rest say once, few, many or name a class of expanded clone.

TRBV19	once	TRBJ1-1	CASSIKGAGSTEAFF
TRBV7-3	.	TRBJ2-2	CASSSPGTSPNTGELFF
TRBV5-1	.	TRBJ2-3	CASSPGLAGRTDTQYF
TRBV11-2	once	TRBJ2-1	CASSTNPVPVYNEQFF
TRBV10-3	.	TRBJ2-3	CAISDANTDTQYF
TRBV9	.	TRBJ2-3	CASSVGSFGRSKRDTQYF
TRBV7-2	.	TRBJ2-1	CASSFAVSSYNEQFF
TRBV18	.	TRBJ2-7	CASSPRGGVASYEQYF
TRBV7-2	few	TRBJ2-1	CASSLGNLGGDNEQFF
TRBV11-2	.	TRBJ2-1	CASSTLAGSSYNEQFF
TRBV5-1	few	TRBJ1-6	CASSPAGGRNSPLHF
TRBV4-1	few	TRBJ2-3	CASKVPRGGSDTQYF
TRBV7-9	few	TRBJ2-1	CASSMLVREGRNEQFF
TRBV20-1	.	TRBJ2-2	CSASQLAGTGELFF
TRBV18	few	TRBJ2-1	CASSPPSGIINEQFF
TRBV4-2	medium-sized	TRBJ2-7	CASSQNPLTGTEQYF
TRBV6-2/TRBV6-3	few	TRBJ1-1	CASSYRGLVNTEAFF
TRBV5-1	few	TRBJ1-5	CASSLVGGDQPQHF
TRBV7-3	.	TRBJ2-1	CASSTTRGGSKGNEQFF
TRBV27	.	TRBJ2-6	CASSLRQGEPEPGANVLTF